This TCR beta chain is from a study of Ad26.COV2.S vaccination and SARS-CoV-2 variants. This clone has a handful of counts. The CDR3 totals 15 residues. Germline values: CDR1 SGHVS, CDR2 FNYEAQ. V lost 5 bases, J lost 8 bases, and 12 bases stayed unmatched. The data were produced by immunoSEQ multiplex PCR, yet TCRdb's version contains in-frame clones alone and is incomplete. This table holds 300,000 to 450,000 clones, roughly nine tenths found once. The chain couples TRBV7-6 to TRBJ1-2, with TRBD1 matching over 9 bases. The sample in question was peripheral blood, obtained after recovery from COVID-19. This TCR was sampled from a human donor who had recovered from COVID-19. The DNA of the CDR3 is TGTGCCAGCAGCATGATGCGACAGGGGGAGGACGGCTACACCTTC. Amino acid sequence: CASSMMRQGEDGYTF.